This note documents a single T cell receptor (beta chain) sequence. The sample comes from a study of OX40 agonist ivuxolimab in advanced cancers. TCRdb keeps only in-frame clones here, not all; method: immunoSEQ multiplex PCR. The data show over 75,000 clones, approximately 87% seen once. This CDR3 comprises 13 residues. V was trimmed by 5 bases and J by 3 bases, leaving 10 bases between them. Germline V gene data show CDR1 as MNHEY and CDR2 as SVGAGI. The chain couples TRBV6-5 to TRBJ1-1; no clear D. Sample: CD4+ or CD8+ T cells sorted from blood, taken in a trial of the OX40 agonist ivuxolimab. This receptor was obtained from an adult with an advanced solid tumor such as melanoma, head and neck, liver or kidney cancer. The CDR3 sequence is CASSAMWDTEAFF. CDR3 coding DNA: TGTGCCAGCAGTGCGATGTGGGACACTGAAGCTTTCTTT.